One and the same sample provided the 2 T cell receptor beta chains below, sequenced in a study of cytomegalovirus exposure and HLA in healthy donors. PCR used 60 Vbeta primers and 13 Jbeta primers. Data came from immunoSEQ multiplex PCR; TCRdb stores just in-frame clones and leaves some out. Among around 120,000 clones listed, 65% to 80% were seen once. The sequenced sample was PBMCs. Source of these receptors: a human donor in good health.

V gene TRBV18 combines with J gene TRBJ1-2; D gene uncertain. CDR1 and CDR2 (germline): KGHSH, LQKENI. The CDR3 has 15 residues. V dropped 3 bases and J dropped 2 bases, with 13 bases sitting between them. The CDR3 region has the DNA TGTGCCAGCTCACCGGTAAGGGAGGCGAACTATGGCTACACCTTC. Its protein product is CASSPVREANYGYTF. The entire variable domain, with the rest obtained from reference TRBV18 and TRBJ1-2, is as follows: NAGVMQNPRHLVRRRGQEARLRCSPMKGHSHVYWYRQLPEEGLKFMVYLQKENIIDESGMPKERFSAEFPKEGPSILRIQQVVRGDSAAYFCASSPVREANYGYTFGSGTRLTVV.

The rearrangement uses TRBV21-1 and TRBJ2-1; the table's D call, TRBD2, has no DNA check behind it. TRBV21-1 is marked as a pseudogene. This CDR3 has 13 residues. The CDR3 sequence is CASSNRGYDEQFF. CDR3 coding DNA: TGTGCCAGCAGCAACCGGGGGTACGATGAGCAGTTCTTC.